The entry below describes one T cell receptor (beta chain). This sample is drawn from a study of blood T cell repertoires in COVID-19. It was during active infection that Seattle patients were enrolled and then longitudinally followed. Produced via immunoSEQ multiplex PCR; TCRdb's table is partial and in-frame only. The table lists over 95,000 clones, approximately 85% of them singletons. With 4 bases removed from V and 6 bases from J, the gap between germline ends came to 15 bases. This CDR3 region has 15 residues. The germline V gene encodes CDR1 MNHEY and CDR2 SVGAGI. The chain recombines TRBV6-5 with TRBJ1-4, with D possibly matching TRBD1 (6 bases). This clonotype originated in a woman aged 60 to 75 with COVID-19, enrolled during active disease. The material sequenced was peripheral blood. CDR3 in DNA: TGTGCCAGCAGTTCTTACAGGGCCGAGGATGAAAAACTGTTTTTT. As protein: CASSSYRAEDEKLFF.